This TCR beta chain is from a study of identical twins. Between the trimmed V and J ends, which lost 3 bases and 5 bases, there was a span of 9 bases. This CDR3 region has 12 residues. Germline CDR1 reads DFQATT; CDR2 reads SNEGSKA (reference sequence). TCRdb called the 5' RACE reads again in MiXCR, with one record for every CDR3 protein. The top ten clones hold about 4.5% of a sample with about 730,000 distinct CDR3 sequences, about 20% of them seen once. A further study also used this sample, focusing on T cells expressing NK-cell markers. This second study says: Only alpha-beta TCR T cells were sorted in several experiments, using an anti-gamma-delta TCR antibody.

The chain combines TRBV20-1 with TRBJ2-3, with a weak D call TRBD1 (5 bases). This sequence originates from a woman aged 18-29 years in good health. Sample: PBMCs. The CDR3 DNA sequence: TGCAGTGCTAGCTGGGGCGGAGATACGCAGTATTTT. It is translated as CSASWGGDTQYF.